Listed below are T cell receptor beta chains from one sample, sequenced in a study of blood T cell repertoires in COVID-19. The assay was immunoSEQ multiplex PCR, and TCRdb's table has in-frame clones only and misses some. The table lists about 200,000 clones, around 83% of them singletons. Sequenced sample: peripheral blood. The receptors were sampled from a woman of 80 years or more with acute or convalescent COVID-19. CDR3s include the opening cysteine and the closing phenylalanine or tryptophan. The order of the fields is D gene, J gene, V gene, clone size, CDR3 protein, CDR3 DNA. A D gene is named only where the DNA matches it firmly. Expanded clones are given a class, and other clones once, few, many or no size at all.

D gene: TRBD1; J gene: TRBJ2-5; V gene: TRBV18; clone size: -; CDR3 protein: CASSPPSRGETQYF; CDR3 DNA: TGTGCCAGCTCACCACCGAGCAGGGGGGAGACCCAGTACTTC
D gene: TRBD1; J gene: TRBJ1-5; V gene: TRBV24-1; clone size: -; CDR3 protein: CATSDPQGGGNQPQHF; CDR3 DNA: TGTGCCACCAGTGACCCACAGGGGGGTGGCAATCAGCCCCAGCATTTT
D gene: -; J gene: TRBJ2-5; V gene: TRBV5-1; clone size: -; CDR3 protein: CASSLGLHQETQYF; CDR3 DNA: TGCGCCAGCAGCTTGGGACTGCATCAAGAGACCCAGTACTTC
D gene: TRBD1; J gene: TRBJ1-4; V gene: TRBV27; clone size: -; CDR3 protein: CASSLDRGTNEKLFF; CDR3 DNA: TGTGCCAGCAGCTTGGACAGGGGAACTAATGAAAAACTGTTTTTT
D gene: TRBD1; J gene: TRBJ2-3; V gene: TRBV19; clone size: -; CDR3 protein: CASSMTGLGTQYF; CDR3 DNA: TGTGCCAGTAGTATGACAGGGTTGGGAACGCAGTATTTT
D gene: TRBD2; J gene: TRBJ2-3; V gene: TRBV15; clone size: -; CDR3 protein: CATSTRTSLGADTQYF; CDR3 DNA: TGTGCCACCAGCACTCGGACTAGCCTAGGGGCAGATACGCAGTATTTT
D gene: TRBD1; J gene: TRBJ1-4; V gene: TRBV5-4; clone size: -; CDR3 protein: CASSSEQGGLLFF; CDR3 DNA: TGTGCCAGCAGCTCGGAACAGGGGGGATTACTGTTTTTT
D gene: TRBD2; J gene: TRBJ2-1; V gene: TRBV19; clone size: -; CDR3 protein: CASTAGLAGAVADEQFF; CDR3 DNA: TGTGCCAGTACCGCGGGGCTAGCGGGAGCGGTTGCAGATGAGCAGTTCTTC
D gene: -; J gene: TRBJ2-1; V gene: TRBV11-3; clone size: -; CDR3 protein: CASSGQPGLGQFF; CDR3 DNA: TGTGCCAGCAGCGGGCAGCCGGGACTGGGGCAGTTCTTC
D gene: TRBD1; J gene: TRBJ1-5; V gene: TRBV27; clone size: -; CDR3 protein: CASSLSTGGDQPQHF; CDR3 DNA: TGTGCCAGCAGTTTGTCGACAGGGGGCGATCAGCCCCAGCATTTT
D gene: -; J gene: TRBJ2-7; V gene: TRBV9; clone size: -; CDR3 protein: CASSVGVKQGYEQYF; CDR3 DNA: TGTGCCAGCAGCGTAGGAGTAAAGCAGGGCTACGAGCAGTACTTC
D gene: -; J gene: TRBJ2-2; V gene: TRBV7-6; clone size: -; CDR3 protein: CASSAQENTGELFF; CDR3 DNA: TGTGCCAGCAGCGCACAGGAGAACACCGGGGAGCTGTTTTTT
D gene: TRBD2; J gene: TRBJ2-7; V gene: TRBV9; clone size: -; CDR3 protein: CASSPTGTSGRGYEQYF; CDR3 DNA: TGTGCCAGCAGCCCTACCGGGACTAGCGGGAGGGGCTACGAGCAGTACTTC
D gene: -; J gene: TRBJ2-5; V gene: TRBV7-3; clone size: -; CDR3 protein: CASSSMGGKQETQYF; CDR3 DNA: TGTGCCAGCAGCTCTATGGGGGGAAAACAAGAGACCCAGTACTTC
D gene: -; J gene: TRBJ1-1; V gene: TRBV2; clone size: few; CDR3 protein: CASRELWTPNTEAFF; CDR3 DNA: TGTGCCAGCAGAGAGCTTTGGACACCGAACACTGAAGCTTTCTTT
D gene: TRBD2; J gene: TRBJ2-4; V gene: TRBV18; clone size: -; CDR3 protein: CASSPFLAGETKNIQYF; CDR3 DNA: TGTGCCAGCTCACCATTCCTAGCGGGAGAAACCAAAAACATTCAGTACTTC
D gene: -; J gene: TRBJ2-5; V gene: TRBV7-2; clone size: -; CDR3 protein: CASSLGRGDSETQYF; CDR3 DNA: TGTGCCAGCAGCTTAGGCAGGGGCGATAGTGAGACCCAGTACTTC
D gene: TRBD2; J gene: TRBJ2-5; V gene: TRBV4-2; clone size: -; CDR3 protein: CASTPVTSGSGTQYF; CDR3 DNA: TGTGCCAGCACCCCGGTGACTAGCGGGAGTGGGACCCAGTACTTC
D gene: -; J gene: TRBJ1-1; V gene: TRBV7-9; clone size: -; CDR3 protein: CASSLVQERPEAFF; CDR3 DNA: TGTGCCAGCAGCTTAGTCCAGGAACGCCCTGAAGCTTTCTTT
D gene: -; J gene: TRBJ1-5; V gene: TRBV29-1; clone size: -; CDR3 protein: CSVAGQNSNQPQHF; CDR3 DNA: TGCAGCGTCGCCGGACAGAATAGCAATCAGCCCCAGCATTTT
D gene: -; J gene: TRBJ1-6; V gene: TRBV10-2; clone size: -; CDR3 protein: CASSEGQGESPLHF; CDR3 DNA: TGCGCCAGCAGTGAAGGGCAGGGCGAGTCACCCCTCCACTTT
D gene: TRBD1; J gene: TRBJ1-3; V gene: TRBV18; clone size: -; CDR3 protein: CASSQTGQGSGNTIYF; CDR3 DNA: TGTGCCAGCTCACAAACCGGACAGGGGTCTGGAAACACCATATATTTT
D gene: -; J gene: TRBJ1-4; V gene: TRBV9; clone size: -; CDR3 protein: CASSPRTGVEKLFF; CDR3 DNA: TGTGCCAGCAGCCCAAGGACCGGGGTTGAAAAACTGTTTTTT
D gene: -; J gene: TRBJ1-6; V gene: TRBV28; clone size: -; CDR3 protein: CASSFLRSSYNSPLHF; CDR3 DNA: TGTGCCAGCAGTTTCCTTAGGAGCTCCTATAATTCACCCCTCCACTTT
D gene: TRBD2; J gene: TRBJ2-1; V gene: TRBV4-1; clone size: -; CDR3 protein: CASSRTGLAVIDEQFF; CDR3 DNA: TGCGCCAGCAGCCGCACGGGACTAGCGGTTATAGATGAGCAGTTCTTC
D gene: TRBD1; J gene: TRBJ2-7; V gene: TRBV29-1; clone size: -; CDR3 protein: CSVVGQGAINAAEQYF; CDR3 DNA: TGCAGCGTTGTCGGACAGGGGGCGATTAACGCAGCCGAGCAGTACTTC
D gene: TRBD1; J gene: TRBJ1-4; V gene: TRBV7-2; clone size: -; CDR3 protein: CASSLGQGEKLFF; CDR3 DNA: TGTGCCAGCAGCTTGGGACAGGGTGAAAAACTGTTTTTT
D gene: TRBD1; J gene: TRBJ1-2; V gene: TRBV19; clone size: once; CDR3 protein: CASSMPDRGSSTF; CDR3 DNA: TGTGCCAGTAGTATGCCGGACAGGGGTAGTTCCACCTTC
D gene: -; J gene: TRBJ2-3; V gene: TRBV5-1; clone size: -; CDR3 protein: CASSSLPRPAADTQYF; CDR3 DNA: TGCGCCAGCAGCTCCCTTCCTAGACCGGCGGCAGATACGCAGTATTTT
D gene: -; J gene: TRBJ1-1; V gene: TRBV29-1; clone size: -; CDR3 protein: CSVELDTHMNTEAFF; CDR3 DNA: TGCAGCGTTGAGTTGGACACACACATGAACACTGAAGCTTTCTTT
D gene: TRBD2; J gene: TRBJ2-3; V gene: TRBV6-5; clone size: few; CDR3 protein: CASSSSIGGDTQYF; CDR3 DNA: TGTGCCAGCAGTTCCTCGATCGGGGGGGATACGCAGTATTTT
D gene: TRBD2; J gene: TRBJ2-7; V gene: TRBV3-1/TRBV3-2; clone size: -; CDR3 protein: CASSQKSGLAGVGQYF; CDR3 DNA: TGTGCCAGCAGCCAAAAAAGCGGACTAGCGGGAGTAGGGCAGTACTTC
D gene: TRBD1; J gene: TRBJ1-1; V gene: TRBV9; clone size: -; CDR3 protein: CASSGGDRGVSTEAFF; CDR3 DNA: TGTGCCAGCAGCGGAGGGGACAGGGGGGTGAGCACTGAAGCTTTCTTT
D gene: TRBD1; J gene: TRBJ1-1; V gene: TRBV6-6; clone size: -; CDR3 protein: CASSWDRRSRSTEAFF; CDR3 DNA: TGTGCCAGCAGCTGGGACAGGAGATCACGGAGTACTGAAGCTTTCTTT
D gene: TRBD1; J gene: TRBJ1-1; V gene: TRBV6-2/TRBV6-3; clone size: -; CDR3 protein: CASSRQGAVDTEAFF; CDR3 DNA: TGTGCCAGCAGCCGACAGGGGGCGGTGGACACTGAAGCTTTCTTT
D gene: -; J gene: TRBJ2-1; V gene: TRBV6-5; clone size: -; CDR3 protein: CASSYSNVAPHEQFF; CDR3 DNA: TGTGCCAGCAGTTACTCGAATGTGGCCCCCCATGAGCAGTTCTTC
D gene: -; J gene: TRBJ1-2; V gene: TRBV30; clone size: -; CDR3 protein: CAWSQPRGAGIGYTF; CDR3 DNA: TGTGCCTGGAGTCAGCCCCGGGGGGCCGGCATTGGCTACACCTTC
D gene: TRBD1; J gene: TRBJ2-3; V gene: TRBV18; clone size: -; CDR3 protein: CASSPGTGVGDTQYF; CDR3 DNA: TGTGCCAGCTCACCCGGGACAGGGGTCGGAGATACGCAGTATTTT
D gene: TRBD1; J gene: TRBJ1-2; V gene: TRBV10-3; clone size: -; CDR3 protein: CATNRDRVYTF; CDR3 DNA: TGTGCCACCAACCGGGACAGGGTTTACACCTTC
D gene: TRBD1; J gene: TRBJ1-2; V gene: TRBV5-5; clone size: -; CDR3 protein: CASSSDPGTGNNYGYTF; CDR3 DNA: TGTGCCAGCAGCTCTGACCCCGGGACAGGCAATAACTATGGCTACACCTTC
D gene: -; J gene: TRBJ2-1; V gene: TRBV25-1; clone size: -; CDR3 protein: CASSDANRIVQFF; CDR3 DNA: TGTGCCAGCAGCGACGCCAACAGGATCGTGCAGTTCTTC
D gene: TRBD2; J gene: TRBJ2-1; V gene: TRBV15; clone size: -; CDR3 protein: CATSPSGGDRNEQFF; CDR3 DNA: TGTGCCACCAGTCCTAGCGGAGGAGACCGCAATGAGCAGTTCTTC
D gene: TRBD2; J gene: TRBJ2-7; V gene: TRBV27; clone size: -; CDR3 protein: CASSWTLAGGLTYEQYF; CDR3 DNA: TGTGCCAGCAGTTGGACACTAGCGGGAGGCCTAACATACGAGCAGTACTTC
D gene: TRBD2; J gene: TRBJ2-3; V gene: TRBV9; clone size: -; CDR3 protein: CASSNREGLTDTQYF; CDR3 DNA: TGTGCCAGCAGCAATCGGGAGGGCCTGACAGATACGCAGTATTTT
D gene: TRBD1; J gene: TRBJ1-3; V gene: TRBV6-5; clone size: -; CDR3 protein: CASSPDRGSGNTIYF; CDR3 DNA: TGTGCCAGCAGCCCCGACAGGGGTTCTGGAAACACCATATATTTT
D gene: TRBD2; J gene: TRBJ2-1; V gene: TRBV18; clone size: -; CDR3 protein: CASSPSSSGIYNEQFF; CDR3 DNA: TGTGCCAGCTCACCATCTTCTAGCGGAATATACAATGAGCAGTTCTTC
D gene: -; J gene: TRBJ1-2; V gene: TRBV6-5; clone size: -; CDR3 protein: CAVLGGARYGYTF; CDR3 DNA: TGTGCCGTCCTGGGGGGGGCTCGGTATGGCTACACCTTC
D gene: -; J gene: TRBJ2-5; V gene: TRBV28; clone size: -; CDR3 protein: CATKGLGAVETQYF; CDR3 DNA: TGTGCCACCAAGGGACTCGGGGCGGTAGAGACCCAGTACTTC
D gene: -; J gene: TRBJ1-4; V gene: TRBV19; clone size: once; CDR3 protein: CASSDGQRINEKLFF; CDR3 DNA: TGTGCCAGTAGTGACGGACAGAGGATTAATGAAAAACTGTTTTTT
D gene: -; J gene: TRBJ2-5; V gene: TRBV7-2; clone size: -; CDR3 protein: CASSLDRTAQETQYF; CDR3 DNA: TGTGCCAGCAGCTTAGATAGGACAGCACAAGAGACCCAGTACTTC
D gene: -; J gene: TRBJ1-3; V gene: TRBV7-9; clone size: -; CDR3 protein: CASSPSGNTIYF; CDR3 DNA: TGTGCCAGCAGCCCATCCGGAAACACCATATATTTT
D gene: -; J gene: TRBJ2-7; V gene: TRBV21-1; clone size: -; CDR3 protein: CASSKAGVAGTYEQYF; CDR3 DNA: TGTGCCAGCAGCAAAGCAGGAGTAGCGGGAACCTACGAGCAGTACTTC